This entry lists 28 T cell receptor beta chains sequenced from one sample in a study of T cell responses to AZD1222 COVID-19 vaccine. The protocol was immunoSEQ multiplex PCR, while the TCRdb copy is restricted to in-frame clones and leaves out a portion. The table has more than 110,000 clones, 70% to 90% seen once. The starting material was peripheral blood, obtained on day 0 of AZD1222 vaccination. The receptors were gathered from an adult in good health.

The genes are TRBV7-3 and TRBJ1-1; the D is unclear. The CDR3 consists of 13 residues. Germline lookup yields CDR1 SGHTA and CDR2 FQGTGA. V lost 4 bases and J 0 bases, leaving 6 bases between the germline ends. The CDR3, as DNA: TGTGCCAGCAGCTCGGGAATGAACACTGAAGCTTTCTTT. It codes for CASSSGMNTEAFF.

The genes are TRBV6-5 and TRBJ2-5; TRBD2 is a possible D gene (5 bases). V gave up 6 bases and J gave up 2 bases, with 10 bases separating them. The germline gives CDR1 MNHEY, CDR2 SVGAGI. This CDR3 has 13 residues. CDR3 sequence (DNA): TGTGCCAGCAGGGGAGCGGATCAAGAGACCCAGTACTTC. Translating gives CASRGADQETQYF.

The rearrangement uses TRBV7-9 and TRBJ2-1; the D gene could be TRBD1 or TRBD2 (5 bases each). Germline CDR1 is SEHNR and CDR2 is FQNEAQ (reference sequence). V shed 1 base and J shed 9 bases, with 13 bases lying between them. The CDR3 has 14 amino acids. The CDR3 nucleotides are TGTGCCAGCAGCTTAGTTACTCGGGGCACTGAGCAGTTCTTC. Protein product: CASSLVTRGTEQFF.

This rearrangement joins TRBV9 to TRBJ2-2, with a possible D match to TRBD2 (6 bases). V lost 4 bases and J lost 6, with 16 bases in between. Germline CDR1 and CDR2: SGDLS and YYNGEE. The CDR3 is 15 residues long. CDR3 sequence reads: CASSKSSVAPGELFF. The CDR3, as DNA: TGTGCCAGCAGCAAGTCTAGCGTGGCCCCCGGGGAGCTGTTTTTT.

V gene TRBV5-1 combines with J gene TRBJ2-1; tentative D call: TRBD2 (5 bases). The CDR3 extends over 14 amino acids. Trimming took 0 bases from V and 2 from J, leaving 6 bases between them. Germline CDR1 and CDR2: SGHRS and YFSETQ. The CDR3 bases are TGCGCCAGCAGCTTGGGGACTGCCTACAATGAGCAGTTCTTC. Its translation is CASSLGTAYNEQFF.

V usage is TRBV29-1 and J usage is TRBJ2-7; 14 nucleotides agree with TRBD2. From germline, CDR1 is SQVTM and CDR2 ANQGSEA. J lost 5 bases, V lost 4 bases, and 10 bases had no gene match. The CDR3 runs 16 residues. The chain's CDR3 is CSVAGTSGSLGDEQYF. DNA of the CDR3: TGCAGCGTTGCCGGGACTAGCGGGAGTCTTGGGGACGAGCAGTACTTC.

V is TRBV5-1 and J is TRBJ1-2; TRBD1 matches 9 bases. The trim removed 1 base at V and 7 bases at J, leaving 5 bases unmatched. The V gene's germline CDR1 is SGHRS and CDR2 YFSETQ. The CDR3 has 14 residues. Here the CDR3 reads CASSLLDRGGGYTF. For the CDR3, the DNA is TGCGCCAGCAGCTTGCTGGACAGGGGAGGTGGCTACACCTTC.

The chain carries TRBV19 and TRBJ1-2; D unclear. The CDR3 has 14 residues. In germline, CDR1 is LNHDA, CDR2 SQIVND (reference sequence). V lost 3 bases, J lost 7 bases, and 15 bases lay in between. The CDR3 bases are TGTGCCAGTAGTATGAGTGTGGTCGACGGTGGCTACACCTTC. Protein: CASSMSVVDGGYTF.

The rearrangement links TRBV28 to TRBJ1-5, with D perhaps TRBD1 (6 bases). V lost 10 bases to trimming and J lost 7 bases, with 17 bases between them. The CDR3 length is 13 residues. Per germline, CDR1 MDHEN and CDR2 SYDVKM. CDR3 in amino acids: CATPGGVGQPQHF. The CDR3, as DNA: TGTGCCACCCCGGGGGGCGTGGGGCAGCCCCAGCATTTT. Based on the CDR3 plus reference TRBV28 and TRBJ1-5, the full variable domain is DVKVTQSSRYLVKRTGEKVFLECVQDMDHENMFWYRQDPGLGLRLIYFSYDVKMKEKGDIPEGYSVSREKKERFSLILESASTNQTSMYLCATPGGVGQPQHFGDGTRLSIL.

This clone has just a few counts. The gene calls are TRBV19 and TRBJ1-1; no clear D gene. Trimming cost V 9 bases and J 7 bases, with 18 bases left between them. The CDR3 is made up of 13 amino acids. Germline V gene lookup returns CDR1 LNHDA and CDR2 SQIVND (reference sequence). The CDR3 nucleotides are TGTGCCAGCAAACAACTGGGGTTGGATGAAGCTTTCTTT. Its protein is CASKQLGLDEAFF.

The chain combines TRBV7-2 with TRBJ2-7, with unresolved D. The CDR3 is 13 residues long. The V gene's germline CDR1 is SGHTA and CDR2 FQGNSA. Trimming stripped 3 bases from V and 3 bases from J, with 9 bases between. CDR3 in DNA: TGTGCCAGCAGCTTGCTCCATAACTACGAGCAGTACTTC. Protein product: CASSLLHNYEQYF.

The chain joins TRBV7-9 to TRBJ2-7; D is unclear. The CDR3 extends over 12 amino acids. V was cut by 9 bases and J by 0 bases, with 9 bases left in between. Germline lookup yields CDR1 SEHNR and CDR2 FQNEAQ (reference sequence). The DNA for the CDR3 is TGTGCCAGTGGACCCGACTCCTACGAGCAGTACTTC. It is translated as CASGPDSYEQYF.

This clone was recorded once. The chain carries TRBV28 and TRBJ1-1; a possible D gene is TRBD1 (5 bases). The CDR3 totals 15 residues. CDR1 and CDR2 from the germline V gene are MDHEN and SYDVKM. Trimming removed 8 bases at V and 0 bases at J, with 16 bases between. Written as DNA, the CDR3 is TGTGCCAGCGCCAATGGGGCCGCCTTGAACACTGAAGCTTTCTTT. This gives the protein CASANGAALNTEAFF. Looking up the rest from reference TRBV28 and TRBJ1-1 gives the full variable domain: DVKVTQSSRYLVKRTGEKVFLECVQDMDHENMFWYRQDPGLGLRLIYFSYDVKMKEKGDIPEGYSVSREKKERFSLILESASTNQTSMYLCASANGAALNTEAFFGQGTRLTVV.

CDR3 in DNA: TGCGCCAGCAGCCGGCGGACAGGGCTTGGCTATGGCTACACCTTC. Amino acids: CASSRRTGLGYGYTF. The chain employs TRBV4-1 and TRBJ1-2; 8 bases are shared with TRBD1. The germline CDR1 and CDR2 sequences are MGHRA and YSYEKL. The CDR3 contains 15 residues. The V segment lost 4 bases and the J segment 4 bases; nucleotides outside the gene matches: 8.

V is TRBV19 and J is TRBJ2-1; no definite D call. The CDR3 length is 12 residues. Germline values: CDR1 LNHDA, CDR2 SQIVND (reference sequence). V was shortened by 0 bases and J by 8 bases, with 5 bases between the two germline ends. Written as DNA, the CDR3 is TGTGCCAGTAGTATAGAACAGCATGAGCAGTTCTTC. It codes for CASSIEQHEQFF.

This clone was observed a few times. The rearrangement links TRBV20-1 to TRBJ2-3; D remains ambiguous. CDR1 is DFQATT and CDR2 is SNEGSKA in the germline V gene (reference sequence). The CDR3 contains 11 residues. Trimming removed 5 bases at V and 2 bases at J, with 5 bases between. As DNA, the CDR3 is TGCAGTGCTGTCCTCACAGATACGCAGTATTTT. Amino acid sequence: CSAVLTDTQYF.

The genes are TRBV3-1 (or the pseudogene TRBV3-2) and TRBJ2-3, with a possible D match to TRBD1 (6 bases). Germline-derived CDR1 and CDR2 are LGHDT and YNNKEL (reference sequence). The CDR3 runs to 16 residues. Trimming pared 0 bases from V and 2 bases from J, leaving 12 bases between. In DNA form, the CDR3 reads TGTGCCAGCAGCCAAGATGACAGGTTAAACACAGATACGCAGTATTTT. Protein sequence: CASSQDDRLNTDTQYF.

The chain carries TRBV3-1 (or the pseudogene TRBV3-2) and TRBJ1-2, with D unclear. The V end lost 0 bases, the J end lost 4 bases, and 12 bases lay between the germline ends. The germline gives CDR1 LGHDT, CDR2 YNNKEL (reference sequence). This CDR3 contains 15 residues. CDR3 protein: CASSQDNGTPYGYTF. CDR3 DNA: TGTGCCAGCAGCCAAGATAACGGCACACCCTATGGCTACACCTTC.

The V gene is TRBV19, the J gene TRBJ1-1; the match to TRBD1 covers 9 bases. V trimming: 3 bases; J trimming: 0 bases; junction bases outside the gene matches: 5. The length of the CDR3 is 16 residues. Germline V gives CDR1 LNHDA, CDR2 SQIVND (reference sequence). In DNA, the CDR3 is TGTGCCAGTAGTATTGAGGGACAGGGATTGAACACTGAAGCTTTCTTT. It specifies CASSIEGQGLNTEAFF.

CDR3 loop: CASSLASWRTFEAFF. The CDR3 coding sequence is TGTGCCAGCAGCTTAGCATCCTGGAGGACATTTGAAGCTTTCTTT. The rearrangement links TRBV5-5 to TRBJ1-1; D may be TRBD1 (5 bases). CDR1 SGHKS and CDR2 YYEKEE come from the germline V gene (reference sequence). The CDR3 is made up of 15 amino acids. The V and J ends lost 2 bases and 7 bases respectively, with 18 bases between them.

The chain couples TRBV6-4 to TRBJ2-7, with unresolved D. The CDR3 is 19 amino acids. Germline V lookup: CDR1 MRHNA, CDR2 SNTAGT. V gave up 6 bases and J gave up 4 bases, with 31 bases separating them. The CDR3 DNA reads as TGTGCCAGCAGCCAGATTAGATTAGTCCCCGCGGTCCTGATTTACGAGCAGTACTTC. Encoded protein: CASSQIRLVPAVLIYEQYF.

CDR3 nucleotides: TGTGCCAGCAGCTTAGCGGCTAGCGGATCCTACGAGCAGTACTTC. It encodes CASSLAASGSYEQYF. The chain has TRBV7-6 and TRBJ2-7; 7 bases match TRBD2. V was pared by 0 bases and J by 1 base, with 3 bases of the junction left unmatched. This CDR3 is built from 15 residues. Germline V gene lookup returns CDR1 SGHVS and CDR2 FNYEAQ.

In DNA form, the CDR3 reads TGTGCCAGCAGTTTTACAGGGGCTGAAGATTCACCCCTCCACTTT. Translation: CASSFTGAEDSPLHF. The rearrangement uses TRBV27 and TRBJ1-6, with 7 nucleotides matching TRBD1. Germline V lookup: CDR1 MNHEY, CDR2 SMNVEV (reference sequence). This CDR3 comprises 15 residues. V gave up 3 bases and J gave up 8 bases; unmatched junction bases: 7.

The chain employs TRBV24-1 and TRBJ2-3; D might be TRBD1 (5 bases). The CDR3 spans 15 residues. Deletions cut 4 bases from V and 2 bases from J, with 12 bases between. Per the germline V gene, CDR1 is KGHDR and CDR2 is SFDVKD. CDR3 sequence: CATSDGADTTDTQYF. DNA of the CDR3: TGTGCCACCAGTGACGGCGCGGACACCACAGATACGCAGTATTTT.

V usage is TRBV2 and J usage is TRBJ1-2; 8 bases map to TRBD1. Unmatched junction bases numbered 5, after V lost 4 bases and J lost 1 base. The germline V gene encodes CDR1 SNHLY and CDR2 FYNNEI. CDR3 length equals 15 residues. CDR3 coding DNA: TGTGCCAGCAGTGTTTCAGGGGGCAATAACTATGGCTACACCTTC. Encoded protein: CASSVSGGNNYGYTF.

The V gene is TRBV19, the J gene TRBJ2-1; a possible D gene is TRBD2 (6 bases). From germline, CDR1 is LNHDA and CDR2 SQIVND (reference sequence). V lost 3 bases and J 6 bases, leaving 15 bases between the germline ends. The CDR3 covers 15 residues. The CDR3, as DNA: TGTGCCAGTAGTATGGGGACTCCTAACCTCAATGAGCAGTTCTTC. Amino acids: CASSMGTPNLNEQFF.

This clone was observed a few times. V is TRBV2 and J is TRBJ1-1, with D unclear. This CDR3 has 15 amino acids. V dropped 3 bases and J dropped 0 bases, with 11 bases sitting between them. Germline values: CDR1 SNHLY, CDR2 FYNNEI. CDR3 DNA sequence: TGTGCCAGCAGTGACCGGCAAGGATTGAACACTGAAGCTTTCTTT. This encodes CASSDRQGLNTEAFF.

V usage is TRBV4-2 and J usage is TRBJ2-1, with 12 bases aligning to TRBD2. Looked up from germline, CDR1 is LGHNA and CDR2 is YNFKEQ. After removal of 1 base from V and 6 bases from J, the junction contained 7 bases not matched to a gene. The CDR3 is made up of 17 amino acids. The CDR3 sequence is CASSQGRASGRGNEQFF. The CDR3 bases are TGTGCCAGCAGCCAAGGCCGGGCTAGCGGGAGGGGCAATGAGCAGTTCTTC.